The 26 T cell receptor beta chains reported below all come from one sample, sequenced in a study of regulatory T cells in long-lasting Graves disease. Time point in this sample: newly diagnosed GD, antithyroid drugs for less than 3 months. The TCR library was prepared using RNA isolated from PBMCs. For TCR beta, libraries came from iRepertoire HTBI primers and Arm-PCR of CDR3 regions. MiXCR was run by TCRdb on the multiplex PCR reads, yielding one entry per CDR3 protein. The table has about 350,000 distinct CDR3 sequences, around 16% seen once. These data are also associated with another study on T cells in Graves' hyperthyroidism and ophthalmopathy.

This specimen was peripheral blood mononuclear cells (PBMCs), taken at new diagnosis, from a patient treated with antithyroid drugs. These receptors all come from a woman younger than 35 with Graves disease.

The chain uses TRBV5-1 and TRBJ1-5; 11 bases map to TRBD1. The CDR3 has 15 amino acids. CDR1 and CDR2 (germline): SGHRS, YFSETQ. V gave up 4 bases and J gave up 7 bases; unmatched junction bases: 7. The CDR3 coding sequence is TGCGCCAGCAGCGGACCCGGGACAGGGGGACAGCCCCAGCATTTT. Its protein is CASSGPGTGGQPQHF.

This clonotype has at least ten counts. V is TRBV29-1 and J is TRBJ2-1, with 11 positions matching TRBD1. Losses at the gene ends were 1 base for V and 3 bases for J; bases not matched to a gene: 2. The CDR3 covers 15 residues. Germline-derived CDR1 and CDR2 are SQVTM and ANQGSEA. Written as DNA, the CDR3 is TGCAGCGTTGAAGTTGGGACAGGGGGCTACAATGAGCAGTTCTTC. It translates to CSVEVGTGGYNEQFF.

This clonotype was observed at least ten times. The chain carries TRBV2 and TRBJ2-2; 13 bases match TRBD2. The germline V gene has CDR1 SNHLY and CDR2 FYNNEI. The V segment lost 6 bases and the J segment 5 bases; nucleotides outside the gene matches: 3. The CDR3 extends over 15 amino acids. CDR3 loop: CASRGLAGQTGELFF. The CDR3 coding sequence is TGTGCCAGCAGGGGACTAGCGGGACAGACCGGGGAGCTGTTTTTT.

This clonotype was counted at least ten times. The chain joins TRBV12-3 or TRBV12-4 to TRBJ2-7; D is perhaps TRBD1 (6 bases). The V end was cut by 2 bases, the J end by 1 base, with 12 bases between. This CDR3 contains 15 residues. DNA for the CDR3: TGTGCCAGCAGTTTAAAGTCCGGACAGTCCTACGAGCAGTACTTC. It is translated as CASSLKSGQSYEQYF.

This clonotype was detected many times. The rearrangement uses TRBV30 and TRBJ2-1, with no clear D. Per the germline V gene, CDR1 is GTSNPN and CDR2 is SVGIG (reference sequence). V lost 0 bases to trimming and J lost 1 base, with 4 bases between them. The CDR3 contains 13 residues. The CDR3 coding sequence is TGTGCCTGGAGTGTAGATTCCTACAATGAGCAGTTCTTC. As protein: CAWSVDSYNEQFF.

This clonotype was found many times. This chain uses TRBV6-1 with TRBJ2-5; D is uncertain. The CDR3 totals 13 residues. Between the trimmed V and J ends, which lost 0 bases and 4 bases, there was a span of 6 bases. Germline V gene sequence: CDR1 MNHNS, CDR2 SASEGT. The CDR3 region is CASSEASVETQYF. CDR3 coding DNA: TGTGCCAGCAGTGAAGCGTCCGTAGAGACCCAGTACTTC.

This clonotype was detected ten times or more. This chain links TRBV27 with TRBJ2-7; possibly TRBD1 for D (6 bases). Germline V gives CDR1 MNHEY, CDR2 SMNVEV (reference sequence). CDR3 length: 15 amino acids. Trimming removed 6 bases at V and 2 bases at J, with 17 bases between. DNA of the CDR3: TGTGCCAGCAGCCCTGACAGGCTGTTAACCTACGAGCAGTACTTC. It is translated as CASSPDRLLTYEQYF.

This clonotype was seen repeatedly, ten times or more. The chain joins TRBV5-1 to TRBJ1-1; the match to TRBD1 covers 7 bases. The V segment lost 1 base and the J segment 7 bases; nucleotides outside the gene matches: 10. Germline V CDR1 and CDR2: SGHRS, YFSETQ. The CDR3 is 15 residues long. CDR3 amino acids: CASSLTSGQAVEAFF. The CDR3 region has the DNA TGCGCCAGCAGCTTGACCTCTGGACAGGCGGTTGAAGCTTTCTTT.

V and J are TRBV20-1 and TRBJ1-4, with 7 bases fitting TRBD1. The CDR3 is made up of 13 amino acids. Germline V gene data show CDR1 as DFQATT and CDR2 as SNEGSKA (reference sequence). V shed 6 bases, J shed 3 bases, and the junction held 4 bases outside the gene matches. CDR3 residues: CSASGTANEKLFF. CDR3 nucleotides: TGCAGTGCGTCCGGGACAGCTAATGAAAAACTGTTTTTT.

In this sample, this clonotype turned up many times. The rearrangement links TRBV20-1 to TRBJ2-1; D is undetermined. The CDR3 totals 15 residues. V lost 6 bases and J 3 bases, leaving 18 bases between the germline ends. The germline V gene has CDR1 DFQATT and CDR2 SNEGSKA (reference sequence). CDR3 in amino acids: CSAPLLGLDYNEQFF. CDR3 nucleotide sequence: TGCAGTGCCCCACTGCTTGGCCTGGACTACAATGAGCAGTTCTTC.

This clonotype was detected ten times or more. The CDR3 spells CASSLVGSYGYTF. The CDR3 nucleotides read TGCGCCAGCAGCTTGGTTGGGAGCTATGGCTACACCTTC. This chain links TRBV5-1 with TRBJ1-2; D is undetermined. In germline, CDR1 is SGHRS, CDR2 YFSETQ. V was trimmed by 0 bases and J by 4 bases, leaving 7 bases between them. The CDR3 covers 13 residues.

This clonotype was observed at least ten times. The chain couples TRBV20-1 to TRBJ2-1; D possibly corresponds to TRBD1 (6 bases). Between the trimmed V and J ends, which lost 5 bases and 9 bases, there was a span of 14 bases. The length of the CDR3 is 12 residues. The germline V gene encodes CDR1 DFQATT and CDR2 SNEGSKA (reference sequence). CDR3: CSAPTTGREQFF. The CDR3 bases are TGCAGTGCTCCCACAACAGGGCGTGAGCAGTTCTTC.

Comments on this clonotype: Just one base apart from a much larger clone, this may be a read error. Written as DNA, the CDR3 is TGCGCCAGCAGCATGGGGAAGGGGCAGCGCTCCTACGAGCAGTACTTC. Translation gives CASSMGKGQRSYEQYF. The rearrangement uses TRBV4-1 and TRBJ2-7, with D maybe TRBD1 (5 bases). This CDR3 is built from 16 residues. V was cut by 5 bases and J by 0 bases, with 17 bases left in between. Germline loops: CDR1 MGHRA, CDR2 YSYEKL.

This clonotype came up a few times. The gene calls are TRBV27 and TRBJ2-5; 11 nucleotides match TRBD2. The CDR3 contains 16 residues. Germline trimming cut 3 bases from V and 1 base from J; bases unmatched to any gene: 4. CDR1 is MNHEY and CDR2 is SMNVEV in the germline V gene (reference sequence). In nucleotides, the CDR3 is TGTGCCAGCAGTTTCCTCGGGACTAGCGGCCAAGAGACCCAGTACTTC. Translation gives CASSFLGTSGQETQYF.

This clonotype appeared a few times. The chain joins TRBV6-5 to TRBJ1-2; D gene uncertain. Trimming cost V 2 bases and J 4 bases, with 11 bases left between them. The CDR3 spans 14 residues. Germline V CDR1 and CDR2: MNHEY, SVGAGI. CDR3 loop: CASSYNPLSYGYTF. The CDR3 DNA is TGTGCCAGCAGTTACAATCCGCTGAGCTATGGCTACACCTTC.

This clonotype was counted many times. The V and J genes are TRBV5-1 and TRBJ2-3, with TRBD2 as a possible D gene (6 bases). From germline, CDR1 is SGHRS and CDR2 YFSETQ. The CDR3 loop spans 16 amino acids. V lost 4 bases, J lost 0 bases, and 15 bases lay in between. The CDR3 spells CASSLDLAESTDTQYF. The CDR3 DNA sequence: TGCGCCAGCAGCCTTGACTTAGCGGAGAGCACAGATACGCAGTATTTT.

This clonotype was counted ten times or more. J is TRBJ1-5 and V is TRBV28; D is perhaps TRBD1 (6 bases). CDR1 is MDHEN and CDR2 is SYDVKM in the germline V gene. Trimming cost V 5 bases and J 4 bases, with 12 bases left between them. The CDR3 runs to 14 residues. CDR3 sequence: CASSPTGPNQPQHF. CDR3 DNA: TGTGCCAGCAGTCCTACAGGGCCGAATCAGCCCCAGCATTTT.

This clonotype was counted at least ten times. This chain uses TRBV12-3 or TRBV12-4 with TRBJ2-5; 8 bases agree with TRBD2. V was clipped by 5 bases and J by 3 bases; unmatched bases: 11. This CDR3 contains 16 residues. The CDR3 DNA sequence: TGTGCCAGCAGTCTGTGGTGGGGGACTAGTAAAGAGACCCAGTACTTC. Translating gives CASSLWWGTSKETQYF.

This clonotype was seen many times. The chain is built from TRBV7-9 and TRBJ2-2; D is ambiguous. The CDR3 sequence is 13 residues long. Germline loops: CDR1 SEHNR, CDR2 FQNEAQ (reference sequence). The V and J ends lost 2 bases and 6 bases respectively, with 7 bases between them. CDR3 DNA sequence: TGTGCCAGCAGCTTACTTGGGGCCGGGGAGCTGTTTTTT. Translation gives CASSLLGAGELFF.

This clonotype appeared a few times. The V gene is TRBV5-1, the J gene TRBJ2-1; TRBD2 agrees at 9 bases. CDR1 and CDR2 (germline): SGHRS, YFSETQ. J gave up 3 bases and V 0 bases, and 4 bases lay outside the gene matches. The CDR3 covers 16 residues. The CDR3 DNA reads as TGCGCCAGCAGCTTGGTACCTAGCGGGGACTACAATGAGCAGTTCTTC. Its translation is CASSLVPSGDYNEQFF.

This clonotype was recorded many times. The chain carries TRBV2 and TRBJ2-6, with D possibly called TRBD1 or TRBD2 (5 bases each). This CDR3 contains 16 residues. Trimming took 9 bases from V and 0 from J, leaving 15 bases between them. Germline CDR1 SNHLY, CDR2 FYNNEI. In nucleotides, the CDR3 is TGTGCCAGTTTAAGCAGGGCGGGCTCTGGGGCCAACGTCCTGACTTTC. Translated: CASLSRAGSGANVLTF.

The chain is built from TRBV9 and TRBJ2-3; D is perhaps TRBD2 (6 bases). There are 15 residues in the CDR3. Germline values: CDR1 SGDLS, CDR2 YYNGEE. Trimming left V 0 bases short and J 1 base short, with 9 bases between. The CDR3 DNA follows: TGTGCCAGCAGCGTAGGCTCTAGCGGCACAGATACGCAGTATTTT. The encoded protein is CASSVGSSGTDTQYF.

This clonotype was seen a handful of times. The CDR3 protein is CASSFEPGVVDTQYF. CDR3 nucleotide sequence: TGTGCCAGCAGCTTCGAACCGGGAGTGGTAGATACGCAGTATTTT. The V call is TRBV5-4, the J call TRBJ2-3; D possibly corresponds to TRBD2 (6 bases). V dropped 2 bases and J dropped 5 bases, with 15 bases sitting between them. Germline V lookup: CDR1 SGHNT, CDR2 YYREEE (reference sequence). The CDR3 length is 15 residues. The full variable domain, rest sourced from reference TRBV5-4 and TRBJ2-3, is ETGVTQSPTHLIKTRGQQVTLRCSSQSGHNTVSWYQQALGQGPQFIFQYYREEENGRGNFPPRFSGLQFPNYSSELNVNALELDDSALYLCASSFEPGVVDTQYFGPGTRLTVL.

The table lists this clonotype with many counts. This chain joins TRBV5-6 and TRBJ1-2; D remains unclear. Germline lookup yields CDR1 SGHDT and CDR2 YYEEEE. The V end lost 4 bases, the J end lost 7 bases, and 20 bases lay between the germline ends. The CDR3 contains 15 residues. CDR3 DNA: TGTGCCAGCAGCGGGGAGAGGGCCAACCTGGGTGGCTACACCTTC. Encoded protein: CASSGERANLGGYTF.

This clonotype was seen only a few times. The chain uses TRBV6-1 and TRBJ2-7; possible D gene TRBD1, 6 bases. CDR1 and CDR2 (germline): MNHNS, SASEGT. The CDR3 runs 15 residues. Trimming took 3 bases from V and 2 from J, leaving 14 bases between them. CDR3 protein: CASSDGTPDAYEQYF. CDR3 DNA: TGTGCCAGCAGTGACGGGACACCCGATGCCTACGAGCAGTACTTC.

This clonotype showed up many times. The J gene is TRBJ2-1, the V gene TRBV6-1, with unresolved D. V was trimmed by 8 bases and J by 5 bases, leaving 19 bases between them. This CDR3 has 15 amino acids. Germline assignment: CDR1 MNHNS and CDR2 SASEGT. The CDR3 coding sequence is TGTGCCAGCTGCAAGCAAGCGACCGATAACAATGAGCAGTTCTTC. It codes for CASCKQATDNNEQFF.